This T cell receptor (beta chain) was recorded in a study of blood T cell repertoires in COVID-19. Looking at the study overall: COVID-19 samples from acute and convalescent phases originated in the United States, Italy and Spain. PBMCs, B-cell-depleted T cells, or T cells were the source of the cDNA or gDNA that made up the material.

Study processing details: Amplification of reference gene primers was used by the study to estimate nucleated cell counts. Assay: immunoSEQ multiplex PCR; the TCRdb copy retains only in-frame clones and omits some. V and J calls and clone size come straight from that table; D and trimming were deduced from the DNA. The sample comprises about 240,000 clones, more than 70% of which are singletons, and approximately 13% rests with the top ten. The CDR3 has 13 residues. V dropped 5 bases and J dropped 4 bases, with 8 bases sitting between them. This receptor was obtained from a man older than 75 with acute or convalescent COVID-19. The material sequenced was peripheral blood. J is TRBJ2-2 and V is TRBV12-3 or TRBV12-4; D is unclear. The chain's CDR3 is CASSLYSTGELFF. The DNA for the CDR3 is TGTGCCAGCAGTCTCTACAGCACCGGGGAGCTGTTTTTT.